Presented here are 15 T cell receptor beta chains from one specimen sequenced in a study of identifying expanded T cells in peripheral blood. Assay: immunoSEQ multiplex PCR; the TCRdb copy retains only in-frame clones and omits some. This sample has 110,000 or so clones; roughly 90% occur once, and the top ten carry 8% to 9%. Sequencing was done on a sample of blood. These TCRs come from a person aged 18-70 years in good health.

This rearrangement joins TRBV18 to TRBJ2-7; TRBD2 matches 8 bases. Germline lookup yields CDR1 KGHSH and CDR2 LQKENI. The CDR3 extends over 15 amino acids. V shed 3 bases, J shed 6 bases, and the junction held 10 bases outside the gene matches. CDR3 DNA sequence: TGTGCCAGCTCACCCCCGGGGGGGAGGGCGCGCGAGCAGTACTTC. It yields the protein CASSPPGGRAREQYF.

The chain is built from TRBV12-5 and TRBJ1-1; D unresolved. This CDR3 comprises 12 residues. Germline loops: CDR1 LGHNT, CDR2 FRNRAP. Trimming left V 3 bases short and J 4 bases short, with 6 bases between. This chain's CDR3 is CASGLSRTEAFF. In DNA, the CDR3 is TGTGCTAGTGGTTTAAGCCGCACTGAAGCTTTCTTT.

This clone was observed a single time. V is TRBV7-2 and J is TRBJ2-7; 10 bases agree with TRBD2. The V and J ends lost 5 bases and 1 base, in that order; junction bases with no gene match: 5. The CDR3 is 15 amino acids. Germline-derived CDR1 and CDR2 are SGHTA and FQGNSA. The CDR3 reads CASSPRLAGSYEQYF. The CDR3 DNA sequence: TGTGCCAGCAGCCCAAGACTAGCGGGTTCCTACGAGCAGTACTTC.

The CDR3 nucleotides are TGCGCCAGCAGCTGGGACAGGACTTGGGGCTACACCTTC. Its protein is CASSWDRTWGYTF. This sequence joins TRBV5-1 and TRBJ1-2; 8 positions agree with TRBD1. J was trimmed by 8 bases and V by 3 bases; bases with no gene match: 6. The germline gives CDR1 SGHRS, CDR2 YFSETQ. This CDR3 has 13 amino acids.

The chain joins TRBV2 to TRBJ2-3, with D unclear. Trimming cost V 5 bases and J 7 bases, with 10 bases left between them. The CDR3 runs 12 residues. CDR1 SNHLY and CDR2 FYNNEI come from the germline V gene. CDR3 sequence reads: CASSQRRYTQYF. CDR3 DNA: TGTGCCAGCAGTCAAAGGCGTTATACGCAGTATTTT. Combining the CDR3 with reference TRBV2 and TRBJ2-3 gives the whole variable domain EPEVTQTPSHQVTQMGQEVILRCVPISNHLYFYWYRQILGQKVEFLVSFYNNEISEKSEIFDDQFSVERPDGSNFTLKIRSTKLEDSAMYFCASSQRRYTQYFGPGTRLTVL.

The chain uses TRBV11-3 and TRBJ1-1; D is perhaps TRBD1 (5 bases). Germline V gene lookup returns CDR1 SGHNT and CDR2 YENEEA. CDR3 length: 15 amino acids. The ends were cut back, 5 bases at V and 1 base at J, with 14 bases in the middle. CDR3 in DNA: TGTGCCAGCAGCGCCGGCGGCAGGGAGAACACTGAAGCTTTCTTT. This encodes CASSAGGRENTEAFF.

The V gene is TRBV5-1, the J gene TRBJ1-6; 8 bases agree with TRBD1. Looked up from germline, CDR1 is SGHRS and CDR2 is YFSETQ. The CDR3 runs to 15 residues. The trim removed 4 bases at V and 9 bases at J, leaving 9 bases unmatched. The chain's CDR3 is CASSTGQGGRSPLHF. CDR3 DNA: TGCGCCAGCAGCACAGGACAGGGCGGGCGTTCACCCCTCCACTTT.

The J gene is TRBJ2-3, the V gene TRBV2; either TRBD1 or TRBD2 may fit D (5 bases each). CDR1 and CDR2 (germline): SNHLY, FYNNEI. V lost 3 bases, J lost 0 bases, and 19 bases lay in between. The CDR3 is 18 amino acids. CDR3 sequence (DNA): TGTGCCAGCAGTGAGCCCCTTCTGGGGGTCTCTAGCACAGATACGCAGTATTTT. Its translation: CASSEPLLGVSSTDTQYF.

The chain couples TRBV5-8 to TRBJ2-1, with 9 bases aligning to TRBD1. The CDR3 contains 15 residues. Germline CDR1 is SGHTS and CDR2 is YDEGEE. With V trimmed by 1 base and J by 7 bases, 6 bases remained unmatched. The CDR3 protein is CASSLSGTGMNEQFF. CDR3 coding DNA: TGTGCCAGCAGCTTGTCTGGGACAGGGATGAATGAGCAGTTCTTC.

The V and J genes are TRBV30 and TRBJ1-5, with a weak D call TRBD1 (5 bases). Trimming took 5 bases from V and 3 from J, leaving 11 bases between them. The CDR3 extends over 13 amino acids. Germline CDR1 reads GTSNPN; CDR2 reads SVGIG (reference sequence). CDR3 DNA: TGTGCCTGGTCAGGGTCCCTCAATCAGCCCCAGCATTTT. This sequence encodes CAWSGSLNQPQHF.

The gene calls are TRBV10-1 and TRBJ2-7, with TRBD2 matching over 7 bases. The CDR3 totals 13 residues. The germline V gene encodes CDR1 WNHNN and CDR2 SYGVQD (reference sequence). Trimming at V came to 2 bases and at J to 6 bases, leaving 4 bases not matched to a gene. CDR3 residues: CASSEMGGGEQYF. In DNA form, the CDR3 reads TGCGCCAGCAGTGAGATGGGGGGGGGCGAGCAGTACTTC.

The V call is TRBV2, the J call TRBJ1-6, with TRBD1 matching over 7 bases. Losses at the gene ends were 6 bases for V and 8 bases for J; bases not matched to a gene: 10. Germline assignment: CDR1 SNHLY and CDR2 FYNNEI. The CDR3 extends over 15 amino acids. The CDR3 protein is CASRWTGWLDSPLHF. CDR3 sequence (DNA): TGTGCCAGCAGATGGACAGGCTGGTTGGATTCACCCCTCCACTTT.

This chain uses TRBV5-1 with TRBJ1-2; no reliable D call. CDR1 and CDR2 (germline): SGHRS, YFSETQ. The CDR3 spans 15 residues. Trimming took off 4 bases at V and 1 base at J, with 14 bases between the two ends. The CDR3 nucleotides read TGCGCCAGCAGCCCCCAGCCGAGCGATAACTATGGCTACACCTTC. Its translation: CASSPQPSDNYGYTF.

The chain is built from TRBV7-3 and TRBJ2-7; D is possibly TRBD1 or TRBD2 (5 bases each). CDR1 is SGHTA and CDR2 is FQGTGA in the germline V gene. With 2 bases removed from V and 2 bases from J, the gap between germline ends came to 16 bases. The length of the CDR3 is 16 residues. DNA of the CDR3: TGTGCCAGCAGCTTATCGGGGCCTCCATTCCCCTACGAGCAGTACTTC. Protein: CASSLSGPPFPYEQYF. Full variable domain (rest looked up from reference TRBV7-3 and TRBJ2-7): GAGVSQTPSNKVTEKGKYVELRCDPISGHTALYWYRQSLGQGPEFLIYFQGTGAADDSGLPNDRFFAVRPEGSVSTLKIQRTERGDSAVYLCASSLSGPPFPYEQYFGPGTRLTVT.

The genes are TRBV19 and TRBJ1-4; the match to TRBD1 covers 7 bases. The germline V gene encodes CDR1 LNHDA and CDR2 SQIVND (reference sequence). The CDR3 extends over 13 amino acids. V shed 5 bases and J 7 bases; nucleotides not matched to a gene: 4. Written as DNA, the CDR3 is TGTGCCAGTAGTCCCGACAGGGTTGAAAAACTGTTTTTT. Translation gives CASSPDRVEKLFF.